Shown below are 4 T cell receptor beta chains from a single sample sequenced in a study of T cell changes during pregnancy in multiple sclerosis. Sequenced by immunoSEQ multiplex PCR; TCRdb stores in-frame clones only, minus some. The sample shows approximately 30,000 clones, roughly nine tenths of them seen only once. Source: CD4+ T cells from peripheral blood mononuclear cells, taken in the second trimester of pregnancy. These receptors were obtained from a female donor with multiple sclerosis, enrolled in a pregnancy study.

The chain joins TRBV18 to TRBJ1-5; no clear D. CDR1 and CDR2 from the germline V gene are KGHSH and LQKENI. The CDR3 consists of 13 residues. V was cut by 3 bases and J by 0 bases, with 3 bases left in between. Written as DNA, the CDR3 is TGTGCCAGCTCACCGTATAGCAATCAGCCCCAGCATTTT. Translated: CASSPYSNQPQHF.

The chain uses TRBV30 and TRBJ1-2, with D perhaps TRBD1 (6 bases). The ends were cut back, 4 bases at V and 9 bases at J, with 15 bases in the middle. The CDR3 extends over 12 amino acids. CDR1 and CDR2 (germline): GTSNPN, SVGIG (reference sequence). CDR3 nucleotides: TGTGCCTGGAAACAGGGATTTGTCCGCTACACCTTC. Protein: CAWKQGFVRYTF.

V is TRBV19 and J is TRBJ2-7; 9 nucleotides agree with TRBD1. The ends lost 6 bases at V and 4 bases at J; junction bases unmatched: 7. There are 14 residues in the CDR3. Per the germline V gene, CDR1 is LNHDA and CDR2 is SQIVND (reference sequence). CDR3 in amino acids: CASSNRGRRYEQYF. CDR3 DNA: TGTGCCAGTAGCAACAGGGGGCGCAGGTACGAGCAGTACTTC.

The genes are TRBV6-5 and TRBJ2-3, with D possibly TRBD2 on 5 matching bases. The length of the CDR3 is 15 residues. V gave up 5 bases and J gave up 2 bases, with 14 bases separating them. The V gene's germline CDR1 is MNHEY and CDR2 SVGAGI. The DNA for the CDR3 is TGTGCCAGCAGTCCCCTTTCGGGGTACACAGATACGCAGTATTTT. The encoded protein is CASSPLSGYTDTQYF.